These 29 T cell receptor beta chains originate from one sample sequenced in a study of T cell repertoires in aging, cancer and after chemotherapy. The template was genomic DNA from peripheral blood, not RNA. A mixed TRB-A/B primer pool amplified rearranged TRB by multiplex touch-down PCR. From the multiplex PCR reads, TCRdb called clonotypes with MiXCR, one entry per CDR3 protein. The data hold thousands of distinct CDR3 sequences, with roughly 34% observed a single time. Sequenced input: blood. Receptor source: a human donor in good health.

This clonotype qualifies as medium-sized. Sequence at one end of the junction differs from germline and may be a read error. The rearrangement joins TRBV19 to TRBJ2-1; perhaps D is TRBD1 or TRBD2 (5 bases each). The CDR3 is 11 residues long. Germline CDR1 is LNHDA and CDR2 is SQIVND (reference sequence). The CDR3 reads CASSGDLTSTF. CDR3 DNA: TGTGCCAGTAGTGGGGACCTTACAAGCACCTTC. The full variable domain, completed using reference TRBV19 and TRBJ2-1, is DGGITQSPKYLFRKEGQNVTLSCEQNLNHDAMYWYRQDPGQGLRLIYYSQIVNDFQKGDIAEGYSVSREKKESFPLTVTSAQKNPTAFYLCASSGDLTSTFGPGTRLTVL.

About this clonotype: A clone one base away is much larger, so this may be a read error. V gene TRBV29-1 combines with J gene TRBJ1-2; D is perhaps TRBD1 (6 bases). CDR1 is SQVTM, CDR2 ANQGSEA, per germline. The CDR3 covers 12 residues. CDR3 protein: CSVDRDTYSYTF. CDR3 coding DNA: TGCAGCGTTGACCGGGACACCTATAGCTACACCTTC.

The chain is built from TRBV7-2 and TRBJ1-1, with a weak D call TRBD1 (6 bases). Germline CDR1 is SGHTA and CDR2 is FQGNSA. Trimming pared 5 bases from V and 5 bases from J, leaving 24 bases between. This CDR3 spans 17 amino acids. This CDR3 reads CASSKLTGGGYFTEAFF. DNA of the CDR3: TGTGCCAGCAGCAAATTGACCGGGGGCGGGTATTTTACTGAAGCTTTCTTT.

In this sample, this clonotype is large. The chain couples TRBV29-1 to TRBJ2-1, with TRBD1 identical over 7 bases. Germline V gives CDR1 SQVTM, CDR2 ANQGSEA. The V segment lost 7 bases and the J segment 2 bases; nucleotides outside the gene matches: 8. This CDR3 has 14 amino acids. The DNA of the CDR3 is TGCAGCGGTAACTCCGGGACAGCCTACAATGAGCAGTTCTTC. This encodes CSGNSGTAYNEQFF.

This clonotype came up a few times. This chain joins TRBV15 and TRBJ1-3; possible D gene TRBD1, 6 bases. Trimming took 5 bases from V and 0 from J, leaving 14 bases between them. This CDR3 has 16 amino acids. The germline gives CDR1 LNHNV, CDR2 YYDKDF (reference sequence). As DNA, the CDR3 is TGTGCCACCAGCTTCGGACAGCCGGCCTCTGGAAACACCATATATTTT. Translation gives CATSFGQPASGNTIYF.

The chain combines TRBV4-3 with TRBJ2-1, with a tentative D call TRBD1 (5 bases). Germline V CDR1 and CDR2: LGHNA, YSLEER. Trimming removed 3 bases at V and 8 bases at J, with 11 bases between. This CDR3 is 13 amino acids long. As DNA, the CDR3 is TGCGCCAGCAGCCAGCTGCCCAGGGATGAGCAGTTCTTC. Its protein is CASSQLPRDEQFF.

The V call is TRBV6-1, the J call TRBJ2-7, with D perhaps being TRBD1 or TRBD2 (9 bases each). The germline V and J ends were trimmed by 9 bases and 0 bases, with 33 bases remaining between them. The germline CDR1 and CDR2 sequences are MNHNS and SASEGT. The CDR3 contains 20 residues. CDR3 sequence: CASDGQGKAGGLSFSYEQYF. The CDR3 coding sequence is TGTGCCAGTGACGGACAGGGGAAAGCGGGAGGCCTCTCTTTCTCCTACGAGCAGTACTTC.

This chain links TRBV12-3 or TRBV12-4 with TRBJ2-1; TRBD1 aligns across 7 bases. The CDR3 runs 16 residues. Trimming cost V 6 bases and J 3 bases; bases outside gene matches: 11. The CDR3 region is CASREGRAGGYNEQFF. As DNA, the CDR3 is TGTGCCAGCAGGGAAGGTCGGGCAGGGGGCTACAATGAGCAGTTCTTC.

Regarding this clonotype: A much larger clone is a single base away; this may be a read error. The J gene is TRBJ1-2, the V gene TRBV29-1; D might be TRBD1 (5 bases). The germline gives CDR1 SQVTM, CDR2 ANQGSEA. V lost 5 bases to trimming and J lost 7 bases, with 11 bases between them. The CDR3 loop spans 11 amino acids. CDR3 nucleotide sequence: TGCAGCGTTCATGAGGGACCTGGCTACACCTTC. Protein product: CSVHEGPGYTF.

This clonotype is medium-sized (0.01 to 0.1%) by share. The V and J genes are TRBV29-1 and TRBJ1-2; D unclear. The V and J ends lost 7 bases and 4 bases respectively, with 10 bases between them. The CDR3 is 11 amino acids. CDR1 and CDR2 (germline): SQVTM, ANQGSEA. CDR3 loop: CSGYGRYGYTF. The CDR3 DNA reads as TGCAGCGGCTACGGACGCTATGGCTACACCTTC.

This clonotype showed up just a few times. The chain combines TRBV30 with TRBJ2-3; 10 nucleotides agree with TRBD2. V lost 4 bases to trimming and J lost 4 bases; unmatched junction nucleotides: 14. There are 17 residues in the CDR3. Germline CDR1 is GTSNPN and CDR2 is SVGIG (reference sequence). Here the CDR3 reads CAWKFSKLAGMADTQYF. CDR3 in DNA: TGTGCCTGGAAGTTCTCCAAACTAGCGGGGATGGCAGATACGCAGTATTTT.

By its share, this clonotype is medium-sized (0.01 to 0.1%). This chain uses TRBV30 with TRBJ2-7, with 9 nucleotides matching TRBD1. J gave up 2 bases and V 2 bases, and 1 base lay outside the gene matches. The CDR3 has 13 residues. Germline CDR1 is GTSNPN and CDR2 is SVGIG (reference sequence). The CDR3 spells CAWSRQGAYEQYF. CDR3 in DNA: TGTGCCTGGAGTCGACAGGGGGCCTACGAGCAGTACTTC.

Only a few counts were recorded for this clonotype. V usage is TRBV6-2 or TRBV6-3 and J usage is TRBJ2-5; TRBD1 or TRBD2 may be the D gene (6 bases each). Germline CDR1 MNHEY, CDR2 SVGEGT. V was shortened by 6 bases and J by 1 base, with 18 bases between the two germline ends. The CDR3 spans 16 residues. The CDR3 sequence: CASRFDRRGLQETQYF. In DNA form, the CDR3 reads TGTGCCAGCAGATTCGACAGGAGGGGACTCCAAGAGACCCAGTACTTC.

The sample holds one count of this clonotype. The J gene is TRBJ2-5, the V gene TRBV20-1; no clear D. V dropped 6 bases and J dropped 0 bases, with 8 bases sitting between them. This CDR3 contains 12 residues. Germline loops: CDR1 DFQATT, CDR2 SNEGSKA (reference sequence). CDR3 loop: CSARTYQETQYF. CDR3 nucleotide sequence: TGCAGTGCCCGCACGTACCAAGAGACCCAGTACTTC.

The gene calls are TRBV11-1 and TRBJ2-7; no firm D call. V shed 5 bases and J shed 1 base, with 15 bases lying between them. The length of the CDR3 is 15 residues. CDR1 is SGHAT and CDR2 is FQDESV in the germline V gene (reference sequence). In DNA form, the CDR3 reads TGTGCCAGCAGCATTGCCCGGGCAGTTTCCTACGAGCAGTACTTC. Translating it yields CASSIARAVSYEQYF.

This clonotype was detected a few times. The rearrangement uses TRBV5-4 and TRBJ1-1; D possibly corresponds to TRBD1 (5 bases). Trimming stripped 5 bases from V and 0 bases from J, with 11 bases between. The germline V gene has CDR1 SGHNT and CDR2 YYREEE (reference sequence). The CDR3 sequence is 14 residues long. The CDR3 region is CASSKQDLNTEAFF. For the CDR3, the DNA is TGTGCCAGCAGTAAACAGGATTTGAACACTGAAGCTTTCTTT.

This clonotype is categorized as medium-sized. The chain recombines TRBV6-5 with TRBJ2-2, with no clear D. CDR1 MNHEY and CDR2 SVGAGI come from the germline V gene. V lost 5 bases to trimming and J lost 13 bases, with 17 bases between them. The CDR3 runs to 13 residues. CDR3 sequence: CASSPGPPVGLFF. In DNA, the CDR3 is TGTGCCAGCAGTCCCGGACCGCCGGTGGGGCTGTTTTTT.

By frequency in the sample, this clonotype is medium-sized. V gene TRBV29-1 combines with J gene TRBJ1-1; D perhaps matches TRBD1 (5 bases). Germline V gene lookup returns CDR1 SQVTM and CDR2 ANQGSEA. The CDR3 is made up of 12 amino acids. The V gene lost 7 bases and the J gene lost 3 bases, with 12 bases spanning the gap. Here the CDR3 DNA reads TGCAGCGCCGGGTCGGGGGACACTGAAGCTTTCTTT. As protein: CSAGSGDTEAFF.

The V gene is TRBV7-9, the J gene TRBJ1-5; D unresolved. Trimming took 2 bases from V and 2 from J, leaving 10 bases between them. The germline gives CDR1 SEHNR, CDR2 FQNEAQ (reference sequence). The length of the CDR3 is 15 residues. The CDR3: CASSLTGNGNQPQHF. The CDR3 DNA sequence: TGTGCCAGCAGCTTAACCGGGAATGGCAATCAGCCCCAGCATTTT.

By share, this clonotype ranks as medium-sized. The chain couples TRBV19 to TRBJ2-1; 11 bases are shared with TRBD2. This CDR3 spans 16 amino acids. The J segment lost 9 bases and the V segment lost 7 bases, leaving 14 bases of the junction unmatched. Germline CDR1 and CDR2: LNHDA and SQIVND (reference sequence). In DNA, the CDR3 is TGTGCCAGTACCACCGAGTTGGGACTAGCGGATACTGAGCAGTTCTTC. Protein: CASTTELGLADTEQFF.

CDR3 protein: CASSDQLDRVDTEAFF. As DNA, the CDR3 is TGTGCCAGCAGTGACCAACTCGACAGGGTGGACACTGAAGCTTTCTTT. This chain joins TRBV6-2 or TRBV6-3 and TRBJ1-1, with TRBD1 matching 7 bases. The CDR3 runs 16 residues. J gave up 3 bases and V 5 bases, and 12 bases lay outside the gene matches. Germline V CDR1 and CDR2: MNHEY, SVGEGT.

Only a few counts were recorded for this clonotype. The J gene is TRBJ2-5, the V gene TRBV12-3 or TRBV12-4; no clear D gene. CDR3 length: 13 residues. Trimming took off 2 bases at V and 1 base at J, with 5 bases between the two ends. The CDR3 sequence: CASSLLAQETQYF. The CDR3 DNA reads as TGTGCCAGCAGTTTACTGGCCCAAGAGACCCAGTACTTC.

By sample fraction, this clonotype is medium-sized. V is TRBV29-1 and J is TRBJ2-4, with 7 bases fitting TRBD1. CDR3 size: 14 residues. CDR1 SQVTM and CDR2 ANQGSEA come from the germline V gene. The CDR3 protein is CSVGTDSPKNIQYF. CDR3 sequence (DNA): TGCAGTGTCGGGACAGACTCACCCAAAAACATTCAGTACTTC.

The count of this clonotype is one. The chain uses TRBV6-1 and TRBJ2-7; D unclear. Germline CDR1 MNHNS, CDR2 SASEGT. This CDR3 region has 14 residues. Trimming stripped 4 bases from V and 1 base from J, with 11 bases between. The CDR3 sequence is CASSVSHESYEQYF. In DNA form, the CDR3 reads TGTGCCAGCAGTGTCTCCCACGAATCCTACGAGCAGTACTTC.

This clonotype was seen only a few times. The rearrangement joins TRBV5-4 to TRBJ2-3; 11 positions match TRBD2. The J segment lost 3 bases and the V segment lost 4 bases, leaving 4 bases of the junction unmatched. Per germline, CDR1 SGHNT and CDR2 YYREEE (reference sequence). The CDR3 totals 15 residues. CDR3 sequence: CASSLGTSGTDTQYF. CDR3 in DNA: TGTGCCAGCAGCCTGGGGACTAGCGGTACAGATACGCAGTATTTT.

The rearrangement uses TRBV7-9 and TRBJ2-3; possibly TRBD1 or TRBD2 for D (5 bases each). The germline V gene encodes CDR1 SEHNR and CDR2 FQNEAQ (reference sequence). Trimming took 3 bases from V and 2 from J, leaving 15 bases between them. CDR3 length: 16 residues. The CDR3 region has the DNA TGTGCCAGCAGCTTCCGGGACCGCCGGAACACAGATACGCAGTATTTT. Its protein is CASSFRDRRNTDTQYF.

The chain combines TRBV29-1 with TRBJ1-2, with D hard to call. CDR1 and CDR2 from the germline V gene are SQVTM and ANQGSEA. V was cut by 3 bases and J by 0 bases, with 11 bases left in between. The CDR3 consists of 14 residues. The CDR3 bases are TGCAGCGTTGATCTAATCGGAACTAACTATGGCTACACCTTC. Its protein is CSVDLIGTNYGYTF.

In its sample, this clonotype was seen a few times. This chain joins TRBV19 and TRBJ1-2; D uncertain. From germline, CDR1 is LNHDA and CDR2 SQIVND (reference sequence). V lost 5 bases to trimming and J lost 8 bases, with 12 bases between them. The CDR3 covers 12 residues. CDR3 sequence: CASSPINGGYTF. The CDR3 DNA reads TGTGCCAGTAGTCCTATCAACGGAGGCTACACCTTC.

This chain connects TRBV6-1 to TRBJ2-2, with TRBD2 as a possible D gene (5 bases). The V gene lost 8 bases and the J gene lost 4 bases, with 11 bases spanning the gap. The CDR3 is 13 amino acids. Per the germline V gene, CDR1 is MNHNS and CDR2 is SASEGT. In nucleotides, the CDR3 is TGTGCCAGCGAGAGGGTGGGCACCGGGGAGCTGTTTTTT. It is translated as CASERVGTGELFF.